The rows below give T cell receptor beta chains drawn from one sample of a study of blood T cell repertoires in COVID-19. Using immunoSEQ multiplex PCR, the repertoire was profiled, and TCRdb retains in-frame clones only, with some absent. This table holds some 200,000 clones, around nine tenths found once. The sequencing sample was made of peripheral blood. These receptor sequences come from a man in his forties with active or convalescent COVID-19. CDR3s include the opening cysteine and the closing phenylalanine or tryptophan. The D gene is left open where the match is weak.

TRBD1 | TRBJ2-3 | TRBV4-2 | CASSQGQGAADTQYF
TRBD1 | TRBJ1-2 | TRBV28 | CASTGGRDYGYTF
. | TRBJ2-5 | TRBV6-2/TRBV6-3 | CASSLTDSKETQYF
TRBD1 | TRBJ2-1 | TRBV9 | CASSVAGTGETEQFF
. | TRBJ1-1 | TRBV19 | CASSILLNTEAFF
TRBD1 | TRBJ2-3 | TRBV29-1 | CGGQGSGTDTQYF
. | TRBJ2-5 | TRBV15 | CATSRGAGSHGETQYF
. | TRBJ2-1 | TRBV14 | CASSTGLQGIREQFF
TRBD1 | TRBJ1-1 | TRBV11-2 | CASSPSGTGDTEAFF
TRBD2 | TRBJ2-5 | TRBV5-4 | CASSQTPSGGARETQYF
. | TRBJ2-3 | TRBV6-1 | CASSEGETTQYF
. | TRBJ2-6 | TRBV4-2 | CASSQDLVFSGANVLTF
TRBD1 | TRBJ2-3 | TRBV6-5 | CASSTGQGFGDTQYF
. | TRBJ2-7 | TRBV2 | CASSVSSRDLNHEQYF
. | TRBJ1-3 | TRBV18 | CASSPFQEAAGNTIYF
TRBD1 | TRBJ1-1 | TRBV11-3 | CASSSRDRGPNTEAFF
TRBD2 | TRBJ2-1 | TRBV7-8 | CASSPPTERGYEQFF
. | TRBJ1-1 | TRBV6-5 | CALDSWNTEAFF